Listed below are T cell receptor beta chains from one sample, sequenced in a study of cytomegalovirus exposure and HLA in healthy donors. Assay used: immunoSEQ multiplex PCR; TCRdb lists only in-frame clones, some missing. The sample has some 250,000 clones; 82% are singletons. The sequenced material came from PBMCs. Receptors were obtained from a middle-aged woman in good health and CMV-seropositive. Each CDR3 is given with its conserved first and last residue. D genes are given only for firm matches. For some rows the clone size is stated as once, few or many, or as a class when expanded; others skip it.

J gene: TRBJ2-7
clone size: .
D gene: TRBD2
V gene: TRBV5-6
CDR3 DNA: TGTGCCAGCACCTTTCGACCGGGAGGTGAGCAGTACTTC
CDR3 protein: CASTFRPGGEQYF

J gene: TRBJ2-5
clone size: .
D gene: TRBD2
V gene: TRBV6-5
CDR3 DNA: TGTGCCAGCAGTTACGGGACTAGCGGGGCCCAAGGGACCCAGTACTTC
CDR3 protein: CASSYGTSGAQGTQYF

J gene: TRBJ2-5
clone size: .
D gene: TRBD2
V gene: TRBV6-5
CDR3 DNA: TGTGCCAGCAGTTACTCGCGAGCGCGGGGGCAAGAGACCCAGTACTTC
CDR3 protein: CASSYSRARGQETQYF

J gene: TRBJ2-3
clone size: few
D gene: TRBD2
V gene: TRBV5-1
CDR3 DNA: TGCGCCAGCAGCTGGGGAGCGGGGGGCGTCACAGATACGCAGTATTTT
CDR3 protein: CASSWGAGGVTDTQYF

J gene: TRBJ2-7
clone size: .
D gene: TRBD2
V gene: TRBV27
CDR3 DNA: TGTGCCAGCCAACGGCGGGGGGCCTCTCCCTACGAGCAGTACTTC
CDR3 protein: CASQRRGASPYEQYF

J gene: TRBJ1-5
clone size: few
D gene: .
V gene: TRBV2
CDR3 DNA: TGTGCCAGCAGCGACCAGGGTCACAGCAATCAGCCCCAGCATTTT
CDR3 protein: CASSDQGHSNQPQHF

J gene: TRBJ1-1
clone size: once
D gene: .
V gene: TRBV30
CDR3 DNA: TGTGCCTGGAGTAAGGGGTTTACCAACACTGAAGCTTTCTTT
CDR3 protein: CAWSKGFTNTEAFF

J gene: TRBJ2-3
clone size: .
D gene: .
V gene: TRBV7-8
CDR3 DNA: TGTGCCAGCAGCTTAGCCGGGGATCGAGATACGCAGTATTTT
CDR3 protein: CASSLAGDRDTQYF

J gene: TRBJ2-1
clone size: .
D gene: TRBD1
V gene: TRBV12-5
CDR3 DNA: TGTGCTAGTGGTTTGGCCGGGACAGGGGGCCGCAATGAGCAGTTCTTC
CDR3 protein: CASGLAGTGGRNEQFF

J gene: TRBJ1-4
clone size: .
D gene: .
V gene: TRBV19
CDR3 DNA: TGTGCCAGTAGTCGCCGGGATACTCATAATGAAAAACTGTTTTTT
CDR3 protein: CASSRRDTHNEKLFF

J gene: TRBJ1-5
clone size: few
D gene: TRBD1
V gene: TRBV18
CDR3 DNA: TGTGCCAGCTCACCCGGACAGGGGCATCAGCCCCAGCATTTT
CDR3 protein: CASSPGQGHQPQHF

J gene: TRBJ2-7
clone size: .
D gene: .
V gene: TRBV7-7
CDR3 DNA: TGTGCTAGCAGCCGACTAGGCCGCTACGAGCAGTACTTC
CDR3 protein: CASSRLGRYEQYF

J gene: TRBJ2-1
clone size: few
D gene: .
V gene: TRBV28
CDR3 DNA: TGTGCCAGCAGTTTACTCGGGAGCTCTTACAATGAGCAGTTCTTC
CDR3 protein: CASSLLGSSYNEQFF

J gene: TRBJ1-1
clone size: .
D gene: TRBD1
V gene: TRBV19
CDR3 DNA: TGTGCCAGTAGTATCGCGACAGGGGGTAACACTGAAGCTTTCTTT
CDR3 protein: CASSIATGGNTEAFF

J gene: TRBJ1-1
clone size: .
D gene: .
V gene: TRBV19
CDR3 DNA: TGTGCCAGTAGTAGGGGACGGGGGAGGCTGAACACTGAAGCTTTCTTT
CDR3 protein: CASSRGRGRLNTEAFF

J gene: TRBJ1-2
clone size: .
D gene: .
V gene: TRBV7-2
CDR3 DNA: TGTGCCAGCAGCTTAGCCCGGGAAAACTATGGCTACACCTTC
CDR3 protein: CASSLARENYGYTF

J gene: TRBJ1-2
clone size: once
D gene: TRBD1
V gene: TRBV5-4
CDR3 DNA: TGTGCCAGCAGCGGGGGACAGCGGTATGGCTACACCTTC
CDR3 protein: CASSGGQRYGYTF

J gene: TRBJ1-5
clone size: .
D gene: .
V gene: TRBV5-5
CDR3 DNA: TGTGCCAGCAGCTTTCGCCAGGGCGATCAGCCCCAGCATTTT
CDR3 protein: CASSFRQGDQPQHF

J gene: TRBJ1-3
clone size: once
D gene: .
V gene: TRBV7-2
CDR3 DNA: TGTGCCAGCAGCAGCGACAGTAGCTCTGGAAACACCATATATTTT
CDR3 protein: CASSSDSSSGNTIYF

J gene: TRBJ1-2
clone size: few
D gene: TRBD1
V gene: TRBV5-6
CDR3 DNA: TGTGCCAGCAGCTCCCGACAGGGAAACTATGGCTACACCTTC
CDR3 protein: CASSSRQGNYGYTF

J gene: TRBJ2-7
clone size: .
D gene: TRBD1
V gene: TRBV27
CDR3 DNA: TGTGCCAGCAGCCTACACACCGGGACAGGGGCGGAATACGAGCAGTACTTC
CDR3 protein: CASSLHTGTGAEYEQYF

J gene: TRBJ2-3
clone size: .
D gene: .
V gene: TRBV4-1
CDR3 DNA: TGCGCCAGCAGCCAGGTTCTACCCTTCACAGATACGCAGTATTTT
CDR3 protein: CASSQVLPFTDTQYF

J gene: TRBJ2-5
clone size: .
D gene: .
V gene: TRBV4-2
CDR3 DNA: TGTGCCAGCAGCCAAGAAGATCAGGGGTCAGAGACCCAGTACTTC
CDR3 protein: CASSQEDQGSETQYF

J gene: TRBJ2-7
clone size: .
D gene: TRBD1
V gene: TRBV6-5
CDR3 DNA: TGTGCCAGCAGTTACTCGTTCAGGGGGCTTCGCTACGAGCAGTACTTC
CDR3 protein: CASSYSFRGLRYEQYF

J gene: TRBJ2-5
clone size: .
D gene: TRBD1
V gene: TRBV6-1
CDR3 DNA: TGTGCCAGCAGTGCATGGGACAGGGGGGGAGGGGCCCAGTACTTC
CDR3 protein: CASSAWDRGGGAQYF

J gene: TRBJ2-5
clone size: .
D gene: TRBD2
V gene: TRBV27
CDR3 DNA: TGTGCCAGCAACCGAGCGGGGAGTCAAGAGACCCAGTACTTC
CDR3 protein: CASNRAGSQETQYF

J gene: TRBJ2-5
clone size: .
D gene: TRBD2
V gene: TRBV7-2
CDR3 DNA: TGTGCCAGCAGCTTAGTGGGACTAGCGGTTGAGACCCAGTACTTC
CDR3 protein: CASSLVGLAVETQYF

J gene: TRBJ2-3
clone size: .
D gene: TRBD2
V gene: TRBV5-4
CDR3 DNA: TGTGCCAGCAGCTTGGACGGGAGGGTGACAGATACGCAGTATTTT
CDR3 protein: CASSLDGRVTDTQYF

J gene: TRBJ2-1
clone size: .
D gene: .
V gene: TRBV6-5
CDR3 DNA: TGTGCCAGCAGATCAAACAATGAGCAGTTCTTC
CDR3 protein: CASRSNNEQFF

J gene: TRBJ2-6
clone size: .
D gene: TRBD1
V gene: TRBV10-3
CDR3 DNA: TGTGCCATCAGACAAACAGGGGGGTTCGACGGGGCCAACGTCCTGACTTTC
CDR3 protein: CAIRQTGGFDGANVLTF

J gene: TRBJ1-5
clone size: .
D gene: .
V gene: TRBV7-9
CDR3 DNA: TGTTCCAGCAGCTTCCCCTGGGGGGGCGGCAATCAGCCCCAGCATTTT
CDR3 protein: CSSSFPWGGGNQPQHF

J gene: TRBJ2-3
clone size: .
D gene: TRBD2
V gene: TRBV5-4
CDR3 DNA: TGTGCCAGCAGCTTCCCTCACGGGGGGGACGCAGATACGCAGTATTTT
CDR3 protein: CASSFPHGGDADTQYF

J gene: TRBJ1-5
clone size: .
D gene: .
V gene: TRBV2
CDR3 DNA: TGTGCCAGCAGTGAAGCCGGAACAGGCGTGGGCAATCAGCCCCAGCATTTT
CDR3 protein: CASSEAGTGVGNQPQHF